The 16 T cell receptor beta chains presented below share a single source sample, sequenced in a study of cytomegalovirus exposure and HLA in healthy donors (dated by TCRdb to 2015 to 2018). Libraries came from the immunoSEQ multiplex PCR assay. For the multiplex PCR, a mixture combining 60 forward primers for TCR Vbeta segments and 13 reverse primers for TCR Jbeta segments was used. The source is immuneACCESS, and TCRdb retained only in-frame sequences with V and J called. Part of the clones is not carried over; for the studies checked, unresolved V genes explain less than half of this, and the remainder is unexplained. This sample holds fewer than 130,000 clones; approximately 83% were observed only once. Around 1.9% of the sample is in the top ten clones. The sample was PBMCs. The origin of the receptors is a man aged 40-50 years in good health and CMV-seronegative.

The chain uses TRBV30 and TRBJ1-4; D is possibly TRBD1 (5 bases). Germline V CDR1 and CDR2: GTSNPN, SVGIG (reference sequence). Trimming removed 5 bases from V and 6 bases from J, with 13 bases in between. The CDR3 loop spans 13 amino acids. CDR3 in amino acids: CAWHSRVDEKLFF. For the CDR3, the DNA is TGTGCCTGGCATTCCAGGGTTGATGAAAAACTGTTTTTT.

This sequence joins TRBV27 and TRBJ2-3; D unresolved. CDR1 is MNHEY, CDR2 SMNVEV, per germline (reference sequence). The ends were cut back, 3 bases at V and 0 bases at J, with 16 bases in the middle. The CDR3 totals 17 residues. CDR3 sequence reads: CASSLTLGTLSTDTQYF. The CDR3 DNA sequence: TGTGCCAGCAGTTTGACTCTGGGTACTCTCAGCACAGATACGCAGTATTTT.

V usage is TRBV9 and J usage is TRBJ2-5; TRBD1 matches at 8 bases. The CDR3 spans 15 residues. Trimming removed 1 base from V and 4 bases from J; junction bases left unmatched: 6. Germline values: CDR1 SGDLS, CDR2 YYNGEE. The CDR3 here is CASSVRQGAGETQYF. In DNA, the CDR3 is TGTGCCAGCAGCGTACGGCAGGGGGCGGGAGAGACCCAGTACTTC.

This chain uses TRBV5-1 with TRBJ2-7, with D unresolved. The CDR3 covers 14 residues. Trimming removed 3 bases from V and 2 bases from J, with 12 bases in between. Germline assignment: CDR1 SGHRS and CDR2 YFSETQ. The DNA of the CDR3 is TGCGCCAGCAGCTCCTCACACAACCCCTACGAGCAGTACTTC. This sequence encodes CASSSSHNPYEQYF.

The CDR3 spells CASSPGRGSYNEQFF. The CDR3, as DNA: TGTGCCAGCAGCCCCGGGAGGGGCTCCTACAATGAGCAGTTCTTC. The genes are TRBV11-3 and TRBJ2-1; TRBD2 matches 8 bases. The trim removed 5 bases at V and 0 bases at J, leaving 3 bases unmatched. The CDR3 has 15 residues. The V gene's germline CDR1 is SGHNT and CDR2 YENEEA.

This chain links TRBV9 with TRBJ1-1, with 8 bases fitting TRBD1. The V segment lost 3 bases and the J segment 1 base; nucleotides outside the gene matches: 8. CDR1 and CDR2 from the germline V gene are SGDLS and YYNGEE. This CDR3 has 16 residues. CDR3 bases: TGTGCCAGCAGCGCCGATTCAGGGGGCAGGAACACTGAAGCTTTCTTT. Amino acids: CASSADSGGRNTEAFF.

The genes are TRBV4-2 and TRBJ2-3; 7 nucleotides match TRBD2. Per germline, CDR1 LGHNA and CDR2 YNFKEQ. Losses at the gene ends were 1 base for V and 4 bases for J; bases not matched to a gene: 11. The CDR3 is 17 residues long. CDR3 in amino acids: CASSQALRSGRADTQYF. The CDR3 DNA is TGTGCCAGCAGCCAAGCCTTACGGTCGGGGAGGGCAGATACGCAGTATTTT.

The chain combines TRBV19 with TRBJ2-5, with D possibly TRBD2 on 5 matching bases. The V end was cut by 1 base, the J end by 2 bases, with 8 bases between. The CDR3 has 14 amino acids. Germline V gene data show CDR1 as LNHDA and CDR2 as SQIVND (reference sequence). The CDR3 DNA follows: TGTGCCAGTAGTATAGGAGGGCCACAAGAGACCCAGTACTTC. It yields the protein CASSIGGPQETQYF.

This clone was observed once. This chain uses TRBV6-1 with TRBJ1-5; possible D gene TRBD1, 6 bases. CDR3 size: 13 residues. Germline-derived CDR1 and CDR2 are MNHNS and SASEGT. Trimming left V 6 bases short and J 5 bases short, with 11 bases between. CDR3 protein: CASSGTIYQPQHF. In DNA, the CDR3 is TGTGCCAGCAGCGGGACAATTTATCAGCCCCAGCATTTT.

The chain has TRBV5-5 and TRBJ2-7, with D perhaps TRBD2 (6 bases). Germline CDR1 is SGHKS and CDR2 is YYEKEE (reference sequence). V was shortened by 4 bases and J by 7 bases, with 27 bases between the two germline ends. The CDR3 is 17 residues long. This chain's CDR3 is CASSPLPPPGYAGEQYF. DNA of the CDR3: TGTGCCAGCAGCCCGTTACCCCCCCCTGGTTACGCGGGGGAGCAGTACTTC.

This sequence joins TRBV7-9 and TRBJ1-1; D is undetermined. The V end lost 1 base, the J end lost 1 base, and 7 bases lay between the germline ends. The CDR3 has 14 residues. Germline assignment: CDR1 SEHNR and CDR2 FQNEAQ (reference sequence). The CDR3 spells CASSLGSGNTEAFF. In DNA, the CDR3 is TGTGCCAGCAGCTTAGGTTCAGGGAACACTGAAGCTTTCTTT. The variable domain in full, completed from reference TRBV7-9 and TRBJ1-1, reads DTGVSQNPRHKITKRGQNVTFRCDPISEHNRLYWYRQTLGQGPEFLTYFQNEAQLEKSRLLSDRFSAERPKGSFSTLEIQRTEQGDSAMYLCASSLGSGNTEAFFGQGTRLTVV.

The rearrangement links TRBV7-9 to TRBJ2-1; D is unresolved. The CDR3 length is 14 residues. The germline gives CDR1 SEHNR, CDR2 FQNEAQ (reference sequence). Trimming cost V 2 bases and J 0 bases, with 5 bases left between them. The CDR3 bases are TGTGCCAGCAGCTTACCTAGCTCCTACAATGAGCAGTTCTTC. It translates to CASSLPSSYNEQFF.

The chain recombines TRBV19 with TRBJ1-5, with TRBD1 matching 10 bases. The V gene's germline CDR1 is LNHDA and CDR2 SQIVND (reference sequence). CDR3 length: 14 residues. V was clipped by 7 bases and J by 6 bases; unmatched bases: 6. CDR3 in DNA: TGTGCCAGTACCACCGACAGGGGGCTTCAGCCCCAGCATTTT. It is translated as CASTTDRGLQPQHF.

V usage is TRBV28 and J usage is TRBJ1-1; TRBD1 agrees at 11 bases. This CDR3 has 15 residues. J gave up 0 bases and V 8 bases, and 5 bases lay outside the gene matches. Germline V CDR1 and CDR2: MDHEN, SYDVKM. In DNA, the CDR3 is TGTGCCAGCGGACAGGGGGCGGGTATGAACACTGAAGCTTTCTTT. This translates into CASGQGAGMNTEAFF.

The CDR3 loop reads CASSIRGSGYTF. CDR3 nucleotide sequence: TGTGCCAGTAGTATTAGAGGGTCTGGCTACACCTTC. V is TRBV19 and J is TRBJ1-2, with D unresolved. From germline, CDR1 is LNHDA and CDR2 SQIVND (reference sequence). Trimming removed 3 bases at V and 7 bases at J, with 9 bases between. The CDR3 loop spans 12 amino acids.

V and J are TRBV19 and TRBJ1-2, with 7 bases that match TRBD1. Germline V gives CDR1 LNHDA, CDR2 SQIVND (reference sequence). The trim removed 6 bases at V and 6 bases at J, leaving 7 bases unmatched. This CDR3 comprises 13 residues. CDR3: CASRLRDRDGYTF. The CDR3 region has the DNA TGTGCCAGTAGACTCCGGGACAGAGATGGCTACACCTTC.